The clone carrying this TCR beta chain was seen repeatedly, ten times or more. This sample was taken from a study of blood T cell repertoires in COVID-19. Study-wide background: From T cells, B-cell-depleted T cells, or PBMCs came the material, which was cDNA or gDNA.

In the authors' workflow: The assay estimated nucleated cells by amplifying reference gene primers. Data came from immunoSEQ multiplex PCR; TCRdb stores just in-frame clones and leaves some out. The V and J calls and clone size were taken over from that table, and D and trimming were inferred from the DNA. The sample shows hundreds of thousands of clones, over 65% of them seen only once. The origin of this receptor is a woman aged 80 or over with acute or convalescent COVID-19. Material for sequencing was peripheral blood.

CDR3 sequence reads: CASSLGGHNEQFF. The CDR3 DNA is TGTGCCAGCAGCTTGGGGGGGCACAATGAGCAGTTCTTC. V usage is TRBV7-8 and J usage is TRBJ2-1; D might be TRBD2 (7 bases). The germline V gene has CDR1 SGHVS and CDR2 FQNEAQ. The CDR3 spans 13 residues. Trimming removed 3 bases from V and 5 bases from J, with 8 bases in between.